Following are 23 T cell receptor beta chains from one sample sequenced in a study of cytomegalovirus exposure and HLA in healthy donors. Both 60 Vbeta primers and 13 Jbeta primers went into the PCR. Assay: immunoSEQ multiplex PCR; the TCRdb copy retains only in-frame clones and omits some. Counted here are about 190,000 clones, around 87% occurring once; the ten biggest clones make up 1.1%. The sequenced sample consisted of PBMCs. The receptors were sampled from a boy aged 2 to 10 in good health and CMV-seronegative.

The chain joins TRBV28 to TRBJ1-1, with 9 bases matching TRBD1. Looked up from germline, CDR1 is MDHEN and CDR2 is SYDVKM. The CDR3 totals 14 residues. J gave up 6 bases and V 6 bases, and 8 bases lay outside the gene matches. The CDR3 loop reads CASRSGTGRAEAFF. The CDR3 DNA follows: TGTGCCAGCAGATCCGGGACAGGGCGGGCTGAAGCTTTCTTT.

This clone was seen a single time. V and J are TRBV5-6 and TRBJ2-5, with TRBD2 matching over 10 bases. V was clipped by 4 bases and J by 2 bases; unmatched bases: 8. The germline V gene has CDR1 SGHDT and CDR2 YYEEEE. This CDR3 region has 16 residues. In nucleotides, the CDR3 is TGTGCCAGCAGCCCCGGCCTAGCGGGGGAGCAAGAGACCCAGTACTTC. It specifies CASSPGLAGEQETQYF. The full variable domain, its missing parts supplied by reference TRBV5-6 and TRBJ2-5, is DAGVTQSPTHLIKTRGQQVTLRCSPKSGHDTVSWYQQALGQGPQFIFQYYEEEERQRGNFPDRFSGHQFPNYSSELNVNALLLGDSALYLCASSPGLAGEQETQYFGPGTRLLVL.

The chain uses TRBV2 and TRBJ2-5; 7 bases map to TRBD2. Germline CDR1 is SNHLY and CDR2 is FYNNEI. The CDR3 is 13 amino acids. Germline trimming cut 8 bases from V and 3 bases from J; bases unmatched to any gene: 6. CDR3 coding DNA: TGTGCCAGCGGGGCTAGCGGAAAAGAGACCCAGTACTTC. Amino acid sequence: CASGASGKETQYF.

The V and J genes are TRBV28 and TRBJ2-2; maybe TRBD1 (5 bases). The CDR3 spans 17 residues. With 2 bases removed from V and 6 bases from J, the gap between germline ends came to 19 bases. Germline V gene lookup returns CDR1 MDHEN and CDR2 SYDVKM. The CDR3 loop is CASSLIRPRDGAGELFF. CDR3 sequence (DNA): TGTGCCAGCAGTTTAATACGCCCCAGGGATGGTGCCGGGGAGCTGTTTTTT.

This clone came up once. The chain couples TRBV7-9 to TRBJ1-5, with 9 bases aligning to TRBD1. Germline V gene sequence: CDR1 SEHNR, CDR2 FQNEAQ (reference sequence). Trimming cost V 5 bases and J 5 bases; bases outside gene matches: 1. The CDR3 contains 13 residues. This chain's CDR3 is CASSRQGDQPQHF. DNA for the CDR3: TGTGCCAGCAGCAGACAGGGGGATCAGCCCCAGCATTTT.

The chain links TRBV19 to TRBJ2-7; TRBD1 agrees at 8 bases. CDR1 is LNHDA and CDR2 is SQIVND in the germline V gene (reference sequence). The CDR3 sequence is 13 residues long. The V gene end was trimmed by 5 bases and the J gene end by 3 bases; junction bases not matched to a gene: 3. DNA for the CDR3: TGTGCCAGTAGTCAAACAGGGGGCTACGAGCAGTACTTC. It translates to CASSQTGGYEQYF.

On this clone itself: A read error may account for a junction end that differs from germline. This chain joins TRBV7-9 and TRBJ2-2; D is unclear. The CDR3 is 13 amino acids. From germline, CDR1 is SEHNR and CDR2 FQNEAQ (reference sequence). The CDR3: CSSSLAYAGELFF. CDR3 sequence (DNA): TGTTCCAGCAGCTTAGCCTACGCCGGGGAGCTGTTTTTT.

This chain uses TRBV28 with TRBJ1-2; a possible D gene is TRBD1 (5 bases). V lost 5 bases, J lost 5 bases, and 18 bases lay in between. This CDR3 has 15 residues. Germline CDR1 and CDR2: MDHEN and SYDVKM. The CDR3 nucleotides are TGTGCCAGCAGTGCTCCGGACACGGTAACATATGGCTACACCTTC. Encoded protein: CASSAPDTVTYGYTF.

V gene TRBV6-4 combines with J gene TRBJ1-4, with D possibly TRBD1 on 5 matching bases. This CDR3 has 14 residues. Germline CDR1 and CDR2: MRHNA and SNTAGT. Trimming took 0 bases from V and 6 from J, leaving 8 bases between them. CDR3 region: CASSDSGGDEKLFF. The CDR3 DNA sequence: TGTGCCAGCAGTGACTCCGGGGGGGATGAAAAACTGTTTTTT.

The V gene is TRBV4-1, the J gene TRBJ2-3; D may be TRBD1 (5 bases). Germline values: CDR1 MGHRA, CDR2 YSYEKL. CDR3 length: 14 amino acids. Trimming shortened V by 2 bases and J by 2 bases, and 8 bases separated the two germline ends. The CDR3 reads CASSQTGSTDTQYF. Written as DNA, the CDR3 is TGCGCCAGCAGCCAAACAGGTTCCACAGATACGCAGTATTTT.

V and J are TRBV6-1 and TRBJ1-5; D might be TRBD1 (6 bases). Trimming took 3 bases from V and 6 from J, leaving 12 bases between them. The CDR3 length is 14 residues. Germline loops: CDR1 MNHNS, CDR2 SASEGT. The CDR3 DNA is TGTGCCAGCAGTGAGCGTAGGGGGGGTCAGCCCCAGCATTTT. Protein product: CASSERRGGQPQHF.

The chain uses TRBV18 and TRBJ1-2, with D unresolved. Looked up from germline, CDR1 is KGHSH and CDR2 is LQKENI. The CDR3 runs 14 residues. V lost 5 bases to trimming and J lost 6 bases, with 16 bases between them. CDR3 coding DNA: TGTGCCAGCTCAACGATGGCCCTGCCGAATGGCTACACCTTC. This translates into CASSTMALPNGYTF.

The chain couples TRBV6-5 to TRBJ1-2; TRBD1 aligns across 9 bases. Unmatched junction bases numbered 7, after V lost 7 bases and J lost 7 bases. The CDR3 contains 13 residues. Germline V CDR1 and CDR2: MNHEY, SVGAGI. CDR3 sequence (DNA): TGTGCCAGCAATACAGGACAGGGGACTGGCTACACCTTC. Encoded protein: CASNTGQGTGYTF.

The J gene is TRBJ1-4, the V gene TRBV27; the D gene is possibly TRBD1 (5 bases). Trimming pared 5 bases from V and 10 bases from J, leaving 11 bases between. Germline CDR1 and CDR2: MNHEY and SMNVEV (reference sequence). This CDR3 is built from 12 residues. CDR3 nucleotides: TGTGCCAGCAGTCCGGACAAGGGAAAACTGTTTTTT. Amino acids: CASSPDKGKLFF.

This clone was counted a single time. J is TRBJ2-3 and V is TRBV28; perhaps TRBD2 as D (7 bases). The germline V and J ends were trimmed by 1 base and 5 bases, with 13 bases remaining between them. The CDR3 loop spans 15 amino acids. Germline-derived CDR1 and CDR2 are MDHEN and SYDVKM. CDR3 in amino acids: CASSLLGGQLDTQYF. CDR3 sequence (DNA): TGTGCCAGCAGTTTATTGGGGGGGCAGCTAGATACGCAGTATTTT.

The chain is built from TRBV6-6 and TRBJ2-5; 10 bases align to TRBD1. The end of the DNA fits TRBJ2-7 better, so the J call may be wrong. This CDR3 region has 13 residues. The germline gives CDR1 MNHNY, CDR2 SVGAGI (reference sequence). The chain's CDR3 is CASQGQGMYEQYF. CDR3 sequence (DNA): TGTGCCAGCCAGGGACAGGGGATGTACGAGCAGTACTTC.

The count of this clone is one. The chain has TRBV9 and TRBJ2-5, with D perhaps matching TRBD1 (5 bases). This CDR3 contains 14 residues. Germline V gene sequence: CDR1 SGDLS, CDR2 YYNGEE. V lost 2 bases, J lost 5 bases, and 13 bases lay in between. In DNA form, the CDR3 reads TGTGCCAGCAGCGTTGCCAGGGATAGCGAGACCCAGTACTTC. Protein: CASSVARDSETQYF.

V is TRBV5-1 and J is TRBJ2-5; 8 bases match TRBD2. The J call may be faulty, since TRBJ2-7 better matches the DNA end. The CDR3 loop spans 14 amino acids. The germline V gene has CDR1 SGHRS and CDR2 YFSETQ. The CDR3 here is CASRVSGSTYEQYF. As DNA, the CDR3 is TGCGCCAGCAGAGTCAGCGGGAGTACGTACGAGCAGTACTTC.

The rearrangement uses TRBV19 and TRBJ1-5; TRBD1 aligns across 8 bases. This CDR3 has 15 amino acids. The J segment lost 9 bases and the V segment lost 4 bases, leaving 11 bases of the junction unmatched. CDR1 is LNHDA, CDR2 SQIVND, per germline (reference sequence). This CDR3 reads CASSTLEQGGRPQHF. The CDR3 nucleotides are TGTGCCAGTAGTACCCTTGAACAGGGGGGAAGGCCCCAGCATTTT.

The rearrangement uses TRBV27 and TRBJ2-7, with 7 bases lining up with TRBD1. The CDR3 consists of 13 residues. The germline CDR1 and CDR2 sequences are MNHEY and SMNVEV (reference sequence). With V trimmed by 6 bases and J by 0 bases, 2 bases remained unmatched. For the CDR3, the DNA is TGTGCCAGCAGGGGGACAGCCTCCTACGAGCAGTACTTC. This translates into CASRGTASYEQYF.

The chain links TRBV10-3 to TRBJ1-2, with a possible D match to TRBD1 (6 bases). Trimming left V 4 bases short and J 4 bases short, with 16 bases between. This CDR3 region has 15 residues. CDR1 is ENHRY, CDR2 SYGVKD, per germline. This chain's CDR3 is CAISGLRDISYGYTF. The DNA for the CDR3 is TGTGCCATCAGTGGGTTAAGGGACATATCCTATGGCTACACCTTC.

This clone was picked up a small number of times. This rearrangement joins TRBV6-1 to TRBJ2-7; 9 positions match TRBD1. The CDR3 length is 14 residues. Germline V gives CDR1 MNHNS, CDR2 SASEGT. With 4 bases clipped from V and 4 bases from J, the junction kept 5 bases outside the gene matches. DNA of the CDR3: TGTGCCAGCAGTGGAGGGACAGGGAGGTACGAGCAGTACTTC. This sequence encodes CASSGGTGRYEQYF.

The gene calls are TRBV28 and TRBJ1-6, with unresolved D. V was clipped by 4 bases and J by 6 bases, with 7 bases between them. Germline loops: CDR1 MDHEN, CDR2 SYDVKM. The CDR3 runs 13 residues. As DNA, the CDR3 is TGTGCCAGCAGTTCCGGGTTTAATTCACCCCTCCACTTT. It yields the protein CASSSGFNSPLHF.